The clone carrying this T cell receptor (beta chain) was counted once. V dropped 8 bases and J dropped 2 bases, with 15 bases sitting between them. The CDR3 has 14 amino acids. Germline V gene data show CDR1 as MNHEY and CDR2 as SVGAGI. This specimen belongs to a study of T cell responses to AZD1222 COVID-19 vaccine. The repertoire was sequenced with immunoSEQ multiplex PCR; TCRdb's copy has only in-frame clones and lacks some. Of some 100,000 clones in the sample, 85% to 90% were seen once. This receptor was obtained from an adult in good health. Sequenced material: peripheral blood, taken on day 0 of AZD1222 vaccination. The chain carries TRBV6-5 and TRBJ1-2; D perhaps matches TRBD1 (5 bases). CDR3 residues: CASVRDGRNYGYTF. CDR3 nucleotide sequence: TGTGCCAGCGTCCGGGACGGAAGAAACTATGGCTACACCTTC.